This is a list of T cell receptor beta chains from one sample in a study of blood T cell repertoires in COVID-19. TCRdb's copy holds only in-frame clones and misses some; the assay was immunoSEQ multiplex PCR. The data hold approximately 220,000 clones, with 85% to 90% observed a single time. Material: PBMCs or T cells enriched from blood (not recorded which). The receptors originated from a man aged 25 to 40 who had recovered from COVID-19. The CDR3 runs from the conserved cysteine through the conserved F or W. Fields, in order: J gene, D gene, V gene, clone size, CDR3 protein, CDR3 DNA. D genes are given only for firm matches. Only part of the rows carry a size: once, few, many, or a class if the clone is expanded.

J: TRBJ2-5
D: TRBD2
V: TRBV30
size: NA
CDR3: CAWSVLARGLAGGGETQYF
DNA: TGTGCCTGGAGTGTTCTAGCGCGGGGACTAGCGGGAGGAGGAGAGACCCAGTACTTC

J: TRBJ1-4
D: NA
V: TRBV25-1
size: NA
CDR3: CASSQGATNEKLFF
DNA: TGTGCCAGCAGTCAGGGTGCAACTAATGAAAAACTGTTTTTT

J: TRBJ1-2
D: NA
V: TRBV9
size: NA
CDR3: CASSGASGDGNYGYTF
DNA: TGTGCCAGCAGCGGAGCATCGGGGGACGGAAACTATGGCTACACCTTC

J: TRBJ1-4
D: TRBD1
V: TRBV18
size: NA
CDR3: CASSRDRTNEKLFF
DNA: TGTGCCAGCTCACGGGACAGAACAAATGAAAAACTGTTTTTT

J: TRBJ2-1
D: TRBD2
V: TRBV5-1
size: NA
CDR3: CASSPLGGVAGGRLSSYNEQFF
DNA: TGCGCCAGCAGCCCCCTCGGCGGGGTAGCGGGGGGAAGGCTGAGCTCCTACAATGAGCAGTTCTTC

J: TRBJ2-7
D: TRBD1
V: TRBV30
size: NA
CDR3: CAWSGQGANEQYF
DNA: TGTGCCTGGAGTGGACAGGGGGCCAACGAGCAGTACTTC

J: TRBJ2-6
D: NA
V: TRBV9
size: NA
CDR3: CASSVGLLSGANVLTF
DNA: TGTGCCAGCAGCGTAGGACTCCTCTCTGGGGCCAACGTCCTGACTTTC

J: TRBJ2-1
D: TRBD2
V: TRBV5-1
size: NA
CDR3: CASSLGRGVGNEQFF
DNA: TGCGCCAGCAGCTTGGGACGGGGGGTGGGCAATGAGCAGTTCTTC

J: TRBJ2-7
D: NA
V: TRBV4-3
size: NA
CDR3: CASSQATGQAYEQYF
DNA: TGCGCCAGCAGCCAGGCGACAGGCCAGGCCTACGAGCAGTACTTC

J: TRBJ1-3
D: NA
V: TRBV7-9
size: NA
CDR3: CASSTTRGSGNTIYF
DNA: TGTGCCAGCAGCACTACCCGGGGCTCTGGAAACACCATATATTTT

J: TRBJ1-3
D: NA
V: TRBV19
size: NA
CDR3: CASSTGATISGNTIYF
DNA: TGTGCCAGTAGTACAGGGGCGACGATCTCTGGAAACACCATATATTTT

J: TRBJ2-7
D: NA
V: TRBV4-1
size: once
CDR3: CASSQDPGQTYEQYF
DNA: TGCGCCAGCAGCCAAGATCCCGGACAGACCTACGAGCAGTACTTC

J: TRBJ2-2
D: TRBD2
V: TRBV7-2
size: few
CDR3: CASRLLLGLAPTGELFF
DNA: TGTGCCAGCAGGCTCTTATTAGGACTAGCCCCCACCGGGGAGCTGTTTTTT

J: TRBJ1-3
D: TRBD1
V: TRBV6-5
size: NA
CDR3: CASSTGVSGNTIYF
DNA: TGTGCCAGCAGTACAGGGGTCTCTGGAAACACCATATATTTT

J: TRBJ2-7
D: TRBD1
V: TRBV10-1
size: NA
CDR3: CASSGTGTATYEQYF
DNA: TGCGCCAGCAGTGGTACCGGGACAGCGACCTACGAGCAGTACTTC

J: TRBJ2-1
D: NA
V: TRBV4-3
size: once
CDR3: CASSQISNNEQFF
DNA: TGCGCCAGCAGCCAAATTAGCAACAATGAGCAGTTCTTC

J: TRBJ2-3
D: TRBD1
V: TRBV12-3/TRBV12-4
size: NA
CDR3: CASSARDSHYF
DNA: TGTGCCAGCAGTGCCCGGGACAGCCATTATTTT

J: TRBJ1-2
D: TRBD1
V: TRBV6-1
size: few
CDR3: CASSEDGTGGYGYTF
DNA: TGTGCCAGCAGTGAAGATGGGACAGGGGGCTATGGCTACACCTTC

J: TRBJ2-7
D: TRBD1
V: TRBV7-9
size: NA
CDR3: CASSPGTGVTYEQYF
DNA: TGTGCCAGCAGCCCAGGGACAGGGGTCACCTACGAGCAGTACTTC

J: TRBJ1-1
D: TRBD1
V: TRBV13
size: NA
CDR3: CASSPGTGRNTEAFF
DNA: TGTGCCAGCAGCCCTGGGACAGGGCGGAACACTGAAGCTTTCTTT

J: TRBJ2-2
D: NA
V: TRBV7-9
size: NA
CDR3: CASSPKQGNTGELFF
DNA: TGTGCCAGCAGCCCCAAGCAGGGCAACACCGGGGAGCTGTTTTTT

J: TRBJ1-1
D: NA
V: TRBV30
size: NA
CDR3: CAWSLLSGNTEAFF
DNA: TGTGCCTGGAGCCTTCTCTCCGGGAACACTGAAGCTTTCTTT

J: TRBJ2-3
D: TRBD2
V: TRBV7-6
size: NA
CDR3: CASSPRAGVSTDTQYF
DNA: TGTGCCAGCAGCCCTAGAGCGGGAGTGAGCACAGATACGCAGTATTTT

J: TRBJ2-1
D: NA
V: TRBV3-1/TRBV3-2
size: NA
CDR3: CASSQDTGGSEQFF
DNA: TGTGCCAGCAGCCAAGATACGGGGGGCAGTGAGCAGTTCTTC

J: TRBJ1-5
D: TRBD1
V: TRBV6-1
size: NA
CDR3: CASSDGTVGNQPQHF
DNA: TGTGCCAGCAGTGACGGGACAGTTGGCAATCAGCCCCAGCATTTT

J: TRBJ1-3
D: TRBD1
V: TRBV4-1
size: NA
CDR3: CASSQSRGPGNTIYF
DNA: TGCGCCAGCAGCCAAAGTAGGGGGCCTGGAAACACCATATATTTT

J: TRBJ2-1
D: NA
V: TRBV27
size: NA
CDR3: CASSLSGVEQFF
DNA: TGTGCCAGCAGTTTATCGGGCGTTGAGCAGTTCTTC

J: TRBJ2-7
D: NA
V: TRBV6-2/TRBV6-3
size: NA
CDR3: CASSYIFSTGPGEQYF
DNA: TGTGCCAGCAGTTACATCTTCTCGACAGGACCTGGTGAGCAGTACTTC

J: TRBJ2-5
D: TRBD1
V: TRBV2
size: NA
CDR3: CASNDRDSRETQYF
DNA: TGTGCCAGCAACGATAGGGACAGTCGGGAGACCCAGTACTTC

J: TRBJ1-5
D: TRBD1
V: TRBV19
size: NA
CDR3: CASSTTGDNQPQHF
DNA: TGTGCCAGTAGTACCACAGGGGATAATCAGCCCCAGCATTTT

J: TRBJ2-3
D: NA
V: TRBV11-3
size: NA
CDR3: CASSLVQATTQYF
DNA: TGTGCCAGCAGCTTAGTCCAGGCCACTACGCAGTATTTT

J: TRBJ2-3
D: NA
V: TRBV9
size: NA
CDR3: CASSAPPAHTDTQYF
DNA: TGTGCCAGCAGCGCCCCCCCCGCGCACACAGATACGCAGTATTTT

J: TRBJ2-1
D: TRBD2
V: TRBV19
size: NA
CDR3: CASSAGTSGSGLYNEQFF
DNA: TGTGCCAGTAGTGCCGGGACTAGCGGGAGCGGACTCTACAATGAGCAGTTCTTC

J: TRBJ2-5
D: NA
V: TRBV5-1
size: NA
CDR3: CASSFYGSKETQYF
DNA: TGCGCCAGCAGCTTCTACGGGAGCAAAGAGACCCAGTACTTC

J: TRBJ2-3
D: NA
V: TRBV4-1
size: NA
CDR3: CASSQDLKGVTDTQYF
DNA: TGCGCCAGCAGCCAAGATTTGAAGGGAGTAACAGATACGCAGTATTTT

J: TRBJ1-2
D: TRBD1
V: TRBV19
size: NA
CDR3: CASSPRDSLYTF
DNA: TGTGCCAGTAGTCCACGGGACAGCCTATACACCTTC

J: TRBJ2-7
D: NA
V: TRBV5-5
size: NA
CDR3: CASSPTGYAYEQYF
DNA: TGTGCCAGCAGCCCTACAGGGTATGCCTACGAGCAGTACTTC

J: TRBJ1-2
D: TRBD1
V: TRBV28
size: NA
CDR3: CASRPVGQGVRGYTF
DNA: TGTGCCAGCAGACCAGTGGGACAGGGGGTAAGAGGCTACACCTTC

J: TRBJ1-2
D: TRBD1
V: TRBV12-3/TRBV12-4
size: NA
CDR3: CASTDRGGYTF
DNA: TGTGCCAGCACGGACAGGGGTGGCTACACCTTC

J: TRBJ2-7
D: NA
V: TRBV2
size: NA
CDR3: CASSERGYEQYF
DNA: TGTGCCAGCAGTGAGCGGGGCTACGAGCAGTACTTC

J: TRBJ2-7
D: TRBD1
V: TRBV7-9
size: NA
CDR3: CASSHPDRHYEQYF
DNA: TGTGCCAGCAGCCACCCGGACAGGCACTACGAGCAGTACTTC

J: TRBJ2-5
D: TRBD2
V: TRBV10-3
size: NA
CDR3: CAIRGLASETQYF
DNA: TGTGCCATCAGGGGACTAGCGTCTGAGACCCAGTACTTC

J: TRBJ2-5
D: NA
V: TRBV11-2
size: NA
CDR3: CASSLEVGQTQYF
DNA: TGTGCCAGCAGCTTAGAGGTCGGTCAGACCCAGTACTTC

J: TRBJ1-6
D: TRBD1
V: TRBV11-3
size: NA
CDR3: CASSLRTGAANNSPLHF
DNA: TGTGCCAGCAGCTTAAGGACAGGGGCCGCGAATAATTCACCCCTCCACTTT

J: TRBJ2-1
D: TRBD1
V: TRBV18
size: NA
CDR3: CASSPRDRPYNEQFF
DNA: TGTGCCAGCTCACCCCGGGACAGACCCTACAATGAGCAGTTCTTC

J: TRBJ2-3
D: NA
V: TRBV5-1
size: NA
CDR3: CASSLGGRPDTDTQYF
DNA: TGCGCCAGCAGCTTGGGAGGGAGGCCGGACACAGATACGCAGTATTTT

J: TRBJ1-1
D: TRBD1
V: TRBV30
size: NA
CDR3: CAWSGQGNTEAFF
DNA: TGTGCCTGGAGTGGACAGGGGAACACTGAAGCTTTCTTT

J: TRBJ1-3
D: TRBD1
V: TRBV7-9
size: NA
CDR3: CASSKGQLPGNTIYF
DNA: TGTGCCAGCAGCAAGGGACAGCTTCCTGGAAACACCATATATTTT

J: TRBJ1-1
D: NA
V: TRBV14
size: NA
CDR3: CASNPLEGNTEAFF
DNA: TGTGCCAGCAACCCCTTGGAGGGCAACACTGAAGCTTTCTTT

J: TRBJ2-5
D: TRBD2
V: TRBV29-1
size: NA
CDR3: CSVDSSGDWTQYF
DNA: TGCAGCGTTGATTCTAGCGGGGACTGGACCCAGTACTTC

J: TRBJ1-5
D: TRBD1
V: TRBV7-9
size: NA
CDR3: CASSFGQDSNQPQHF
DNA: TGTGCCAGCAGCTTCGGACAGGATAGCAATCAGCCCCAGCATTTT

J: TRBJ1-6
D: TRBD1
V: TRBV7-8
size: NA
CDR3: CASSFGQGINSPLHF
DNA: TGTGCCAGCAGCTTTGGACAGGGGATTAATTCACCCCTCCACTTT

J: TRBJ2-5
D: NA
V: TRBV30
size: NA
CDR3: CAWNSGYQETQYF
DNA: TGTGCCTGGAATTCGGGGTACCAAGAGACCCAGTACTTC

J: TRBJ1-1
D: TRBD1
V: TRBV19
size: NA
CDR3: CASSPFMGQGDMNTEAFF
DNA: TGTGCCAGTAGTCCCTTTATGGGACAGGGGGATATGAACACTGAAGCTTTCTTT

J: TRBJ2-7
D: TRBD1
V: TRBV30
size: NA
CDR3: CAWSFGDRLSYEQYF
DNA: TGTGCCTGGAGTTTCGGGGACAGGCTTTCCTACGAGCAGTACTTC

J: TRBJ2-7
D: NA
V: TRBV6-5
size: NA
CDR3: CASSYSGGGPYEQYF
DNA: TGTGCCAGCAGTTACTCCGGAGGCGGACCTTACGAGCAGTACTTC

J: TRBJ1-1
D: TRBD1
V: TRBV19
size: NA
CDR3: CASSQQGHGGEAFF
DNA: TGTGCCAGTAGTCAACAGGGGCACGGTGGTGAAGCTTTCTTT

J: TRBJ2-7
D: TRBD2
V: TRBV6-2/TRBV6-3
size: NA
CDR3: CASSRTSSYEQYF
DNA: TGTGCCAGCAGTCGGACTAGCAGCTACGAGCAGTACTTC

J: TRBJ2-3
D: TRBD2
V: TRBV24-1
size: NA
CDR3: CATEGTPLAGGRTDTQYF
DNA: TGTGCCACCGAGGGAACCCCACTAGCGGGGGGCCGCACAGATACGCAGTATTTT